The 32 T cell receptor beta chains presented below share a single source sample, sequenced in a study of PD-1 blockade in classical Hodgkin lymphoma. TCRdb's table, derived via immunoSEQ multiplex PCR, lists solely in-frame clones and lacks some. The sample gives 20,000 to 25,000 clones, roughly 75% of which show up once; about 18% is in the top ten. Every patient experienced relapse after autologous stem cell transplantation, and brentuximab vedotin exposure varied. This specimen was peripheral blood mononuclear cells (PBMCs), taken before the second cycle of nivolumab. The receptors shown here come from a human donor with classical Hodgkin lymphoma.

This chain joins TRBV5-1 and TRBJ2-2, with a possible D match to TRBD1 (6 bases). The CDR3 is 15 residues long. Looked up from germline, CDR1 is SGHRS and CDR2 is YFSETQ. V lost 7 bases and J lost 4, with 17 bases in between. DNA for the CDR3: TGCGCCAGCCGTCCAGGGGAGCGTGGCACCGGGGAGCTGTTTTTT. Protein sequence: CASRPGERGTGELFF.

This chain joins TRBV27 and TRBJ2-2, with a tentative D call TRBD1 (5 bases). CDR1 is MNHEY and CDR2 is SMNVEV in the germline V gene (reference sequence). The CDR3 totals 14 residues. Trimming removed 6 bases at V and 2 bases at J, with 10 bases between. CDR3 residues: CASRGATNTGELFF. In nucleotides, the CDR3 is TGTGCCAGCAGAGGGGCTACAAACACCGGGGAGCTGTTTTTT.

As DNA, the CDR3 is TGTGCCATCAGTGAGTCCCAGGATCGCAATCAGCCCCAGCATTTT. This encodes CAISESQDRNQPQHF. The rearrangement links TRBV10-3 to TRBJ1-5; D call uncertain. V lost 0 bases to trimming and J lost 2 bases, with 8 bases between them. Germline V gives CDR1 ENHRY, CDR2 SYGVKD. There are 15 residues in the CDR3.

The chain links TRBV6-6 to TRBJ2-7; 11 nucleotides align to TRBD1. The germline V gene encodes CDR1 MNHNY and CDR2 SVGAGI (reference sequence). V trimming: 6 bases; J trimming: 5 bases; junction bases outside the gene matches: 12. The CDR3 length is 16 residues. The CDR3 nucleotides are TGTGCCAGCAGCACCCTGATGGGACAGGGGGTCCACGAGCAGTACTTC. This sequence encodes CASSTLMGQGVHEQYF.

The chain employs TRBV6-5 and TRBJ1-5; the D is unclear. The CDR3 is 14 amino acids. The V end lost 2 bases, the J end lost 6 bases, and 11 bases lay between the germline ends. Germline CDR1 reads MNHEY; CDR2 reads SVGAGI. The CDR3 sequence: CASSYAGFGQPQHF. The DNA for the CDR3 is TGTGCCAGCAGTTACGCCGGGTTTGGTCAGCCCCAGCATTTT.

The chain links TRBV19 to TRBJ1-5; 10 nucleotides agree with TRBD1. With V trimmed by 1 base and J by 4 bases, 1 base remained unmatched. Germline loops: CDR1 LNHDA, CDR2 SQIVND (reference sequence). The CDR3 runs to 15 residues. The CDR3 protein is CASSIGQGANQPQHF. CDR3 sequence (DNA): TGTGCCAGTAGTATAGGACAGGGGGCGAATCAGCCCCAGCATTTT.

This sequence joins TRBV6-1 and TRBJ2-7; no reliable D call. CDR3 length equals 13 residues. Germline values: CDR1 MNHNS, CDR2 SASEGT. The germline V and J ends were trimmed by 6 bases and 1 base, with 10 bases remaining between them. In nucleotides, the CDR3 is TGTGCCAGCAGCTTGCAACGTTCCTACGAGCAGTACTTC. It specifies CASSLQRSYEQYF.

The CDR3 coding sequence is TGCAGCGCTCGGACAGGGCAATATGGCTACACCTTC. Translated: CSARTGQYGYTF. The chain is built from TRBV29-1 and TRBJ1-2; TRBD1 agrees at 8 bases. The CDR3 is 12 amino acids. V shed 7 bases, J shed 5 bases, and the junction held 6 bases outside the gene matches. Germline V gene lookup returns CDR1 SQVTM and CDR2 ANQGSEA.

The chain uses TRBV5-1 and TRBJ2-3, with 10 bases lining up with TRBD2. The CDR3 is 17 residues long. The junction had 6 bases not matched to a gene; V was cut back by 0 bases and J by 2 bases. Germline values: CDR1 SGHRS, CDR2 YFSETQ. As DNA, the CDR3 is TGCGCCAGCAGCTTGGCCCCTAGCGGGAGACTCACAGATACGCAGTATTTT. It is translated as CASSLAPSGRLTDTQYF.

To note about this clone: Other DNA variants within this sample encode the same CDR3. The J gene is TRBJ2-1, the V gene TRBV29-1, with TRBD1 matching 8 bases. The trim removed 3 bases at V and 1 base at J, leaving 5 bases unmatched. Germline CDR1 is SQVTM and CDR2 is ANQGSEA. The CDR3 contains 15 residues. The CDR3 sequence: CSVEGTGSSYNEQFF. The DNA for the CDR3 is TGCAGCGTTGAGGGGACAGGCTCATCCTACAATGAGCAGTTCTTC.

CDR3 in DNA: TGTGCCACCGAGAAGAGACAGGGAGATAAAGGTTTCTTT. Translating it yields CATEKRQGDKGFF. This chain joins TRBV10-3 and TRBJ1-1; the match to TRBD1 covers 7 bases. The germline V gene encodes CDR1 ENHRY and CDR2 SYGVKD. The CDR3 has 13 amino acids. With V trimmed by 10 bases and J by 13 bases, 18 bases remained unmatched.

V is TRBV6-1 and J is TRBJ1-2, with D tentatively TRBD1 (6 bases). Germline-derived CDR1 and CDR2 are MNHNS and SASEGT. The CDR3 is 15 residues long. V dropped 0 bases and J dropped 6 bases, with 14 bases sitting between them. This chain's CDR3 is CASSEAGGGRDGYTF. CDR3 nucleotide sequence: TGTGCCAGCAGTGAAGCGGGGGGCGGTCGTGATGGCTACACCTTC.

V usage is TRBV7-9 and J usage is TRBJ2-7; no clear D gene. The CDR3 runs 10 residues. From germline, CDR1 is SEHNR and CDR2 FQNEAQ (reference sequence). V was shortened by 8 bases and J by 4 bases, with 6 bases between the two germline ends. The CDR3 sequence is CASGSYEQYF. The DNA of the CDR3 is TGTGCCAGCGGATCTTACGAGCAGTACTTC.

CDR3 sequence: CASSQYDRGSGYTF. The CDR3 DNA reads TGTGCCAGCTCACAATACGACAGGGGAAGTGGCTACACCTTC. This chain links TRBV18 with TRBJ1-2, with 8 positions matching TRBD1. Germline-derived CDR1 and CDR2 are KGHSH and LQKENI. The CDR3 runs 14 residues. The ends lost 4 bases at V and 7 bases at J; junction bases unmatched: 8.

V and J are TRBV19 and TRBJ2-2; D gene ambiguous. Trimming took off 7 bases at V and 2 bases at J, with 8 bases between the two ends. The length of the CDR3 is 13 residues. Germline CDR1 and CDR2: LNHDA and SQIVND (reference sequence). For the CDR3, the DNA is TGTGCCAGTAATCCCTTTAACACCGGGGAGCTGTTTTTT. This encodes CASNPFNTGELFF.

This sequence joins TRBV2 and TRBJ2-2; TRBD2 matches at 14 bases. Germline CDR1 reads SNHLY; CDR2 reads FYNNEI. Losses at the gene ends were 7 bases for V and 5 bases for J; bases not matched to a gene: 9. The CDR3 has 17 amino acids. CDR3 coding DNA: TGTGCCAGCACCGGGGGGACTAGCGGGAGAAGGACCGGGGAGCTGTTTTTT. This encodes CASTGGTSGRRTGELFF.

CDR3 region: CASSPRRTYYNEQFF. The CDR3, as DNA: TGTGCCAGCTCACCGCGTCGGACTTACTACAATGAGCAGTTCTTC. The J gene is TRBJ2-1, the V gene TRBV18; tentatively, D is TRBD2 (5 bases). Trimming shortened V by 3 bases and J by 3 bases, and 12 bases separated the two germline ends. CDR3 length: 15 amino acids. In germline, CDR1 is KGHSH, CDR2 LQKENI.

This clone has only one observation. The chain carries TRBV19 and TRBJ1-2; 10 bases are shared with TRBD1. Trimming took 3 bases from V and 4 from J; bases not matched to a gene: 14. This CDR3 comprises 18 residues. Looked up from germline, CDR1 is LNHDA and CDR2 is SQIVND (reference sequence). In nucleotides, the CDR3 is TGTGCCAGTAGTATTGGTACGCAGCGACAGGGGGCCGGCTATGGCTACACCTTC. Translating it yields CASSIGTQRQGAGYGYTF. The full variable domain, its missing parts supplied by reference TRBV19 and TRBJ1-2, is DGGITQSPKYLFRKEGQNVTLSCEQNLNHDAMYWYRQDPGQGLRLIYYSQIVNDFQKGDIAEGYSVSREKKESFPLTVTSAQKNPTAFYLCASSIGTQRQGAGYGYTFGSGTRLTVV.

The J gene is TRBJ1-1, the V gene TRBV6-1; tentative D call: TRBD1 (5 bases). Germline loops: CDR1 MNHNS, CDR2 SASEGT. This CDR3 region has 13 residues. The V end was cut by 2 bases, the J end by 4 bases, with 8 bases between. Written as DNA, the CDR3 is TGTGCCAGCAGTGAACAGGGTTTCACTGAAGCTTTCTTT. It encodes CASSEQGFTEAFF.

This clone was counted between two and nine times. The V call is TRBV19, the J call TRBJ1-2; TRBD1 matches at 10 bases. The germline gives CDR1 LNHDA, CDR2 SQIVND (reference sequence). V was pared by 1 base and J by 1 base, with 6 bases of the junction left unmatched. The length of the CDR3 is 17 residues. The CDR3: CASSIGPTGGLNYGYTF. CDR3 coding DNA: TGTGCCAGTAGTATAGGTCCGACAGGGGGCCTTAACTATGGCTACACCTTC.

The chain recombines TRBV18 with TRBJ2-7; 13 nucleotides align to TRBD2. V was clipped by 2 bases and J by 1 base; unmatched bases: 8. Germline-derived CDR1 and CDR2 are KGHSH and LQKENI. There are 18 residues in the CDR3. The CDR3 region has the DNA TGTGCCAGCTCACCAGCCGGACTAGCGGGAGATCTATCCTACGAGCAGTACTTC. It translates to CASSPAGLAGDLSYEQYF.

In the case of this clone: This specimen includes other DNA sequences encoding the same CDR3. V gene TRBV4-1 combines with J gene TRBJ2-3; 9 bases agree with TRBD2. CDR3 size: 16 residues. Germline CDR1 is MGHRA and CDR2 is YSYEKL. V shed 4 bases and J 2 bases; nucleotides not matched to a gene: 7. The CDR3 is CASSPLSGRVTDTQYF. CDR3 coding DNA: TGCGCCAGCAGCCCTCTTAGCGGGAGAGTCACAGATACGCAGTATTTT.

The rearrangement uses TRBV10-3 and TRBJ1-1; D possibly corresponds to TRBD1 (5 bases). CDR1 and CDR2 from the germline V gene are ENHRY and SYGVKD. The CDR3 is 13 amino acids. Trimming removed 10 bases at V and 4 bases at J, with 16 bases between. The CDR3 DNA reads as TGTGCCACTACCGGGGTTCAGGGCACTGAAGCTTTCTTT. Its protein product is CATTGVQGTEAFF.

The table lists this clone with a count of one. The V call is TRBV14, the J call TRBJ1-2, with D maybe TRBD1 (6 bases). The CDR3 length is 15 residues. Deletions cut 1 base from V and 4 bases from J, with 13 bases between. Germline lookup yields CDR1 SGHDN and CDR2 FVKESK. The CDR3 here is CASSQVTGPSYGYTF. CDR3 nucleotide sequence: TGTGCCAGCAGCCAAGTAACAGGGCCTAGCTATGGCTACACCTTC.

The chain links TRBV30 to TRBJ2-3; D may match TRBD1 or TRBD2 (5 bases each). The CDR3 consists of 11 residues. Per the germline V gene, CDR1 is GTSNPN and CDR2 is SVGIG (reference sequence). V lost 4 bases and J lost 8, with 10 bases in between. The CDR3 nucleotides are TGTGCCTGGACCCGGGACCGTACGCAGTATTTT. This encodes CAWTRDRTQYF. Complete variable domain (other parts from reference TRBV30 and TRBJ2-3): SQTIHQWPATLVQPVGSPLSLECTVEGTSNPNLYWYRQAAGRGLQLLFYSVGIGQISSEVPQNLSASRPQDRQFILSSKKLLLSDSGFYLCAWTRDRTQYFGPGTRLTVL.

J is TRBJ2-2 and V is TRBV5-1, with a tentative D call TRBD1 (5 bases). Germline V gene data show CDR1 as SGHRS and CDR2 as YFSETQ. Trimming removed 6 bases from V and 1 base from J, with 13 bases in between. The CDR3 covers 15 residues. The CDR3, as DNA: TGCGCCAGCAAAAGGGGCCTACAGAACACCGGGGAGCTGTTTTTT. Amino acids: CASKRGLQNTGELFF.

This clone was recorded only once. The chain links TRBV29-1 to TRBJ2-1, with D perhaps matching TRBD2 (5 bases). CDR1 and CDR2 from the germline V gene are SQVTM and ANQGSEA. The CDR3 has 13 residues. The V end was cut by 8 bases, the J end by 6 bases, with 17 bases between. The CDR3 DNA is TGCAGCTCTGGACTTACCAGAGTCAATGAGCAGTTCTTC. Amino acid sequence: CSSGLTRVNEQFF.

This chain links TRBV18 with TRBJ2-1, with TRBD2 matching over 13 bases. Germline CDR1 and CDR2: KGHSH and LQKENI. Trimming at V came to 2 bases and at J to 9 bases, leaving 7 bases not matched to a gene. CDR3 length: 16 amino acids. The chain's CDR3 is CASSPVAGLAGAEQFF. CDR3 DNA sequence: TGTGCCAGCTCACCAGTGGCCGGACTAGCGGGAGCTGAGCAGTTCTTC.

The chain has TRBV5-1 and TRBJ2-7; 8 bases align to TRBD1. The V gene end was trimmed by 4 bases and the J gene end by 5 bases; junction bases not matched to a gene: 11. Per germline, CDR1 SGHRS and CDR2 YFSETQ. This CDR3 is built from 15 residues. As DNA, the CDR3 is TGCGCCAGCAGCCCTAACGACAGGGGAGGACACGAGCAGTACTTC. Protein sequence: CASSPNDRGGHEQYF.

The V gene is TRBV30, the J gene TRBJ2-1; 7 positions agree with TRBD1. The CDR3 is 14 residues long. The germline V gene has CDR1 GTSNPN and CDR2 SVGIG (reference sequence). Trimming removed 2 bases from V and 7 bases from J; junction bases left unmatched: 8. This CDR3 is CAWSTGQDRNEQFF. The CDR3 region has the DNA TGTGCCTGGAGTACCGGACAGGACAGGAATGAGCAGTTCTTC.

The chain carries TRBV6-5 and TRBJ2-1; 12 positions agree with TRBD2. There are 16 residues in the CDR3. CDR1 is MNHEY, CDR2 SVGAGI, per germline. V trimming: 4 bases; J trimming: 8 bases; junction bases outside the gene matches: 9. CDR3 sequence (DNA): TGTGCCAGCAGTTCTCGCCAGACTAGCGGGAGTGATGAGCAGTTCTTC. Protein sequence: CASSSRQTSGSDEQFF.

V and J are TRBV5-1 and TRBJ2-7; 9 bases are a match to TRBD1. Germline trimming cut 4 bases from V and 3 bases from J; bases unmatched to any gene: 2. There are 13 residues in the CDR3. Germline V gene data show CDR1 as SGHRS and CDR2 as YFSETQ. The DNA of the CDR3 is TGCGCCAGCAGCCAGGACAGGGGCTACGAGCAGTACTTC. It encodes CASSQDRGYEQYF.